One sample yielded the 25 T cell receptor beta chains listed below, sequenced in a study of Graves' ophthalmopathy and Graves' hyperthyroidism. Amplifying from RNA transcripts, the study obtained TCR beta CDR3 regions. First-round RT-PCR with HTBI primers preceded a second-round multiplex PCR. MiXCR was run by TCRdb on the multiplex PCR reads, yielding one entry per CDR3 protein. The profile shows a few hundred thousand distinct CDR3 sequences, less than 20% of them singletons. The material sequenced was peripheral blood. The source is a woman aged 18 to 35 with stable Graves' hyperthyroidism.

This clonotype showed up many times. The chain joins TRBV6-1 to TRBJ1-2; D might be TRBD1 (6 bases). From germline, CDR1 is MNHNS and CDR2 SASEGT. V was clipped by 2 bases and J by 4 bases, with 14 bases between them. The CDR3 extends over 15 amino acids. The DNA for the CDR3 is TGTGCCAGCAGTGAATCACCAGGGGTGGGCTATGGCTACACCTTC. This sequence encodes CASSESPGVGYGYTF.

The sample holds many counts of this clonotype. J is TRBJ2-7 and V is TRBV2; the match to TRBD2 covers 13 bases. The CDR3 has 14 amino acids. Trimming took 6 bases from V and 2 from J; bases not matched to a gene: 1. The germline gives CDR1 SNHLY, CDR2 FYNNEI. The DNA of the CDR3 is TGTGCCAGCAGGGGGACTAGCGGGACCTACGAGCAGTACTTC. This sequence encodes CASRGTSGTYEQYF.

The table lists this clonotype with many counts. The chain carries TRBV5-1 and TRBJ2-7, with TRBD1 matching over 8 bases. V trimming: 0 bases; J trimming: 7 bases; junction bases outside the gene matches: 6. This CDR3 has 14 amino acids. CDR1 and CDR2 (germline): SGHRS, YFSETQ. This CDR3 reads CASSLGQGFQEQYF. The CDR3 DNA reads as TGCGCCAGCAGCTTGGGACAGGGGTTTCAGGAGCAGTACTTC.

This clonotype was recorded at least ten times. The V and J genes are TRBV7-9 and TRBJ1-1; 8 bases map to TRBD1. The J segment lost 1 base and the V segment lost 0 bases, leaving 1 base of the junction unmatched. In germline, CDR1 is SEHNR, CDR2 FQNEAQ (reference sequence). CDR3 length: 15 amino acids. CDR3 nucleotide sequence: TGTGCCAGCAGCTTAGCGGACAGGGAGAACACTGAAGCTTTCTTT. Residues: CASSLADRENTEAFF.

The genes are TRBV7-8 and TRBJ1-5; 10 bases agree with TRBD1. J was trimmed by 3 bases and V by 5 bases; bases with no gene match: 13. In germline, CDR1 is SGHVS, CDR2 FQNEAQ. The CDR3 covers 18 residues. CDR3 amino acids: CASSLPGTGEGTNQPQHF. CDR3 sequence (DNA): TGTGCCAGCAGCCTACCCGGGACAGGGGAAGGTACCAATCAGCCCCAGCATTTT.

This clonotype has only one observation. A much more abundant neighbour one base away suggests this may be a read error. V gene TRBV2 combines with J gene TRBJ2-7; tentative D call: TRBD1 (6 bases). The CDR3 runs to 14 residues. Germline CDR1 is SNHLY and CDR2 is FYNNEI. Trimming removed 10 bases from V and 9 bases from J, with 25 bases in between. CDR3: CATYRDMGPQVQYF. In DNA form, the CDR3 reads TGTGCCACCTACCGGGACATGGGGCCTCAGGTGCAGTACTTC.

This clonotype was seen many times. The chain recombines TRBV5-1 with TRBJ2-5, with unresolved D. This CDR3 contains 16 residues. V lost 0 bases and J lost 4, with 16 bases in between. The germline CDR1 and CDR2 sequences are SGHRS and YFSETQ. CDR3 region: CASSLARWQAGETQYF. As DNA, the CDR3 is TGCGCCAGCAGCTTGGCACGGTGGCAGGCTGGAGAGACCCAGTACTTC.

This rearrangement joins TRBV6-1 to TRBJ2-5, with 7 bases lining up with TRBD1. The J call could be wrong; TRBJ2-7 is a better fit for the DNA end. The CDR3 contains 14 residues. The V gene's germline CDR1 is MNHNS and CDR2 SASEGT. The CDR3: CASSAPTGSYEQYF. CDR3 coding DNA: TGTGCCAGCAGTGCCCCGACAGGGAGCTACGAGCAGTACTTC.

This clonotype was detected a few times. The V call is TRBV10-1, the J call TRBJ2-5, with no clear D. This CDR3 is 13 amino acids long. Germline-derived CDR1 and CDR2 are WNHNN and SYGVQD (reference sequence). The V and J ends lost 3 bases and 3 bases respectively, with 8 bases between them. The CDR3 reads CASSDLFKETQYF. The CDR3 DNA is TGCGCCAGCAGTGACCTATTCAAAGAGACCCAGTACTTC.

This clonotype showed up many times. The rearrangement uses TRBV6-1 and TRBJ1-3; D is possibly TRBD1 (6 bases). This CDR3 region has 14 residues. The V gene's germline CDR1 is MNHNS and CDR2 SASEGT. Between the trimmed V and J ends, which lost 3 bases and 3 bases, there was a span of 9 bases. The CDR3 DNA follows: TGTGCCAGCAGTGAGGGGGGCGGTGGAAACACCATATATTTT. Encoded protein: CASSEGGGGNTIYF.

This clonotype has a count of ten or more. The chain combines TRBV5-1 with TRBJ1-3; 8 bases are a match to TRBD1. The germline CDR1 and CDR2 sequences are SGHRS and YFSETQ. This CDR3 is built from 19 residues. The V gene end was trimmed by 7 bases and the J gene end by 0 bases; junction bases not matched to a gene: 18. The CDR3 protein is CASGCSGQVNGPSGNTIYF. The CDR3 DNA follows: TGCGCCAGCGGTTGCTCGGGACAGGTAAACGGACCCTCTGGAAACACCATATATTTT.

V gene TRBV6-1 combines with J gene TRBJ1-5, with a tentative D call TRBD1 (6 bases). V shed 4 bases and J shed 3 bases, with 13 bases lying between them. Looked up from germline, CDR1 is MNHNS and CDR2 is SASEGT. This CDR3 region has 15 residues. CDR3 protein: CASSAYRAFNQPQHF. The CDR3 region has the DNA TGTGCCAGCAGTGCATACAGGGCCTTCAATCAGCCCCAGCATTTT.

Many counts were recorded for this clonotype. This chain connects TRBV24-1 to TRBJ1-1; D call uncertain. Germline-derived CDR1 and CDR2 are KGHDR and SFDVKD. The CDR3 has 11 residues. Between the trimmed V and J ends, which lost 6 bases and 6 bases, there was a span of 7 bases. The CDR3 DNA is TGTGCCACCAGTCTGGGCGCTGAAGCTTTCTTT. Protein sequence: CATSLGAEAFF.

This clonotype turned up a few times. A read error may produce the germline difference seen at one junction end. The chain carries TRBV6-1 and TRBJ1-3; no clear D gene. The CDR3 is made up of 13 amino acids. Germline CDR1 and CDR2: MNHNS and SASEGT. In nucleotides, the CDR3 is TGTGCCGGCAGCCCGGACGTTGGAAACACCATATATTTT. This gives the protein CAGSPDVGNTIYF.

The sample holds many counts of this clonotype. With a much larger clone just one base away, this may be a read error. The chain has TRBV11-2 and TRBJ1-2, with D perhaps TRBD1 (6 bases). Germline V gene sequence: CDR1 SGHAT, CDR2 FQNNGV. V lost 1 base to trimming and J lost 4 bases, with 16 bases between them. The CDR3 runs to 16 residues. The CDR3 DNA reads TGTGCCAGCAGCTTAGGCCTTTCCGCAGGGGTCTATGGCTACACCTTC. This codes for CASSLGLSAGVYGYTF.

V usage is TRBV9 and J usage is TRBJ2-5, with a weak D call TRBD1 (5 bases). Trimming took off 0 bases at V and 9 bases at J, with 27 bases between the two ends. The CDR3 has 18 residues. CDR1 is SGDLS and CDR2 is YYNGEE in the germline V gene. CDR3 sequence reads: CASSVGLTGQGRMMPQYF. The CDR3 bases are TGTGCCAGCAGCGTAGGTCTAACCGGGCAGGGTAGGATGATGCCCCAGTACTTC.

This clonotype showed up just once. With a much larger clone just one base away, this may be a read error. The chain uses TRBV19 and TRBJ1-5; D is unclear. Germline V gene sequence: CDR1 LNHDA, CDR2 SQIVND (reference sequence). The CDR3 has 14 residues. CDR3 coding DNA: TGTGCCAGTAGAATACAGACGTCTGACGGGCCCCAGGATTTT. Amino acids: CASRIQTSDGPQDF.

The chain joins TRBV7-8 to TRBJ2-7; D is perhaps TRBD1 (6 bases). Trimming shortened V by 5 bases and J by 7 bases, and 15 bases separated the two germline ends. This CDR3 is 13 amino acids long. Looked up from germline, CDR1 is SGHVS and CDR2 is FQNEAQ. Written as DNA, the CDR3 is TGTGCCAGCAGCAGGGACCAGGGGCGGGAGCAGTACTTC. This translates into CASSRDQGREQYF.

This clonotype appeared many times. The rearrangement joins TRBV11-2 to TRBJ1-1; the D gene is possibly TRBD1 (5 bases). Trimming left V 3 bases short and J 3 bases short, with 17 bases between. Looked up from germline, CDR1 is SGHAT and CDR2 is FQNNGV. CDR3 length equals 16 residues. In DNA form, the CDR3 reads TGTGCCAGCAGCTTCGAGGCTGGGGGATTGGACACTGAAGCTTTCTTT. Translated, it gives CASSFEAGGLDTEAFF.

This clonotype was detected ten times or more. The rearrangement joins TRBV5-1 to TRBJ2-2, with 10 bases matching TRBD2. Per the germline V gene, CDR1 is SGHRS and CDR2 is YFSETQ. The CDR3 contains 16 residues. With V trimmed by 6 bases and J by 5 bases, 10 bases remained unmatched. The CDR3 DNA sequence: TGCGCCAGCATCTCCGGTCTAGCGGGAGCTACCGGGGAGCTGTTTTTT. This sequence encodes CASISGLAGATGELFF. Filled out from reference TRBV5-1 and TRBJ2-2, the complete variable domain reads KAGVTQTPRYLIKTRGQQVTLSCSPISGHRSVSWYQQTPGQGLQFLFEYFSETQRNKGNFPGRFSGRQFSNSRSEMNVSTLELGDSALYLCASISGLAGATGELFFGEGSRLTVL.

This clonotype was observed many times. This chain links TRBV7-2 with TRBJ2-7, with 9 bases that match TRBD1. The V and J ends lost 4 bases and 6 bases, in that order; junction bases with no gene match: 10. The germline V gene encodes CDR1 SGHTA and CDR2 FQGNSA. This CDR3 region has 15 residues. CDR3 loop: CASSSSTGGFGEQYF. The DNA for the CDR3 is TGTGCCAGCAGCTCGTCAACAGGGGGCTTTGGCGAGCAGTACTTC.

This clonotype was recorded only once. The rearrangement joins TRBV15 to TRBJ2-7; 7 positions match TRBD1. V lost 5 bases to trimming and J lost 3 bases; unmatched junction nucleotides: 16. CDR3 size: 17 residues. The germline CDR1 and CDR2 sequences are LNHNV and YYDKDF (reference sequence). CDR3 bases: TGTGCCACCAGCGAGGCACTTACAGGGGATTTGGTCTACGAGCAGTACTTC. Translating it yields CATSEALTGDLVYEQYF.

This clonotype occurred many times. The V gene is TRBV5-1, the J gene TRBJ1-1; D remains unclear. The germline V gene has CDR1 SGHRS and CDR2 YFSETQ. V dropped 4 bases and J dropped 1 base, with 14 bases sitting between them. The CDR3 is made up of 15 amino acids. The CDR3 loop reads CASSLLGGRNTEAFF. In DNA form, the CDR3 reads TGCGCCAGCAGCCTGCTTGGTGGAAGGAACACTGAAGCTTTCTTT. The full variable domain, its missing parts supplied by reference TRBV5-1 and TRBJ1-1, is KAGVTQTPRYLIKTRGQQVTLSCSPISGHRSVSWYQQTPGQGLQFLFEYFSETQRNKGNFPGRFSGRQFSNSRSEMNVSTLELGDSALYLCASSLLGGRNTEAFFGQGTRLTVV.

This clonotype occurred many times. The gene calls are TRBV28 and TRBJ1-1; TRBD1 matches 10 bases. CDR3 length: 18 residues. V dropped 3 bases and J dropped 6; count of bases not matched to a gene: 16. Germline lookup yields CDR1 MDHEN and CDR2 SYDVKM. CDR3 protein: CASSLGGGTGAFWAEAFF. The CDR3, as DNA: TGTGCCAGCAGTTTGGGTGGGGGGACAGGGGCCTTCTGGGCTGAAGCTTTCTTT.

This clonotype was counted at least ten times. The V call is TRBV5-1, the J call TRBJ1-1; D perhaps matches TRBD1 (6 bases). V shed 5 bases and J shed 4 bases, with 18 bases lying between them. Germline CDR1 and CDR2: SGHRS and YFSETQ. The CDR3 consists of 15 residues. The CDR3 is CASRRARGAGTEAFF. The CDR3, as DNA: TGCGCCAGCAGGCGGGCGCGGGGGGCAGGCACTGAAGCTTTCTTT.